What follows are 18 T cell receptor beta chains derived from one specimen sequenced in a study of T cell responses to AZD1222 COVID-19 vaccine. Sequenced by immunoSEQ multiplex PCR; TCRdb stores in-frame clones only, minus some. The sample consists of 140,000 or so clones, roughly 93% of them appearing once. Sequences were derived from peripheral blood, sampled after recovery from COVID-19. All receptors derive from an adult who had recovered from COVID-19.

This chain connects TRBV27 to TRBJ2-5, with no clear D. Germline-derived CDR1 and CDR2 are MNHEY and SMNVEV (reference sequence). This CDR3 is built from 13 residues. The V end lost 3 bases, the J end lost 5 bases, and 10 bases lay between the germline ends. The CDR3 nucleotides read TGTGCCAGCAGTTTGGATGTGTGGGAGACCCAGTACTTC. Protein product: CASSLDVWETQYF.

The V and J genes are TRBV11-2 and TRBJ2-1; D unclear. The ends were cut back, 3 bases at V and 6 bases at J, with 9 bases in the middle. This CDR3 comprises 13 residues. The germline V gene encodes CDR1 SGHAT and CDR2 FQNNGV. CDR3 bases: TGTGCCAGCAGCTTGAGACATATCAATGAGCAGTTCTTC. It specifies CASSLRHINEQFF.

CDR3 coding DNA: TGTGCCAGCAGTGAAGGGGTTCAGACTAATGAAAAACTGTTTTTT. Amino acid sequence: CASSEGVQTNEKLFF. This chain joins TRBV6-1 and TRBJ1-4; no firm D call. CDR3 length: 15 residues. CDR1 MNHNS and CDR2 SASEGT come from the germline V gene. V was clipped by 1 base and J by 2 bases, with 8 bases between them.

The V gene is TRBV14, the J gene TRBJ1-2; D is uncertain. The germline CDR1 and CDR2 sequences are SGHDN and FVKESK. V was clipped by 4 bases and J by 2 bases, with 14 bases between them. CDR3 length: 15 residues. The CDR3 nucleotides are TGTGCCAGCAGCCTGGACCCTCAGGCGAACTATGGCTACACCTTC. This encodes CASSLDPQANYGYTF.

CDR3 loop: CSVEDSANEQFF. CDR3 in DNA: TGCAGCGTTGAAGATAGTGCCAATGAGCAGTTCTTC. The rearrangement links TRBV29-1 to TRBJ2-1, with D hard to call. The length of the CDR3 is 12 residues. Germline CDR1 SQVTM, CDR2 ANQGSEA. Trimming pared 0 bases from V and 6 bases from J, leaving 6 bases between.

The chain joins TRBV28 to TRBJ2-1; 11 bases are shared with TRBD2. The V segment lost 4 bases and the J segment 6 bases; nucleotides outside the gene matches: 11. The germline V gene encodes CDR1 MDHEN and CDR2 SYDVKM. The CDR3 is 17 amino acids. This CDR3 is CASSSTLLAGDSNEQFF. CDR3 nucleotides: TGTGCCAGCAGTTCAACGTTACTAGCGGGAGACTCCAATGAGCAGTTCTTC.

The rearrangement joins TRBV28 to TRBJ1-1; the D is unclear. The CDR3 length is 14 residues. The germline CDR1 and CDR2 sequences are MDHEN and SYDVKM. The V end lost 6 bases, the J end lost 1 base, and 12 bases lay between the germline ends. The CDR3: CASSSVLSNTEAFF. The CDR3, as DNA: TGTGCCAGCAGCTCCGTACTTTCGAACACTGAAGCTTTCTTT.

The chain combines TRBV7-2 with TRBJ1-5, with 11 bases fitting TRBD1. Germline CDR1 and CDR2: SGHTA and FQGNSA. This CDR3 is built from 15 residues. The junction had 9 bases not matched to a gene; V was cut back by 7 bases and J by 7 bases. CDR3 protein: CASNPGTGGHQPQHF. The CDR3 DNA reads as TGTGCCAGCAATCCCGGGACAGGGGGACACCAGCCCCAGCATTTT.

The rearrangement links TRBV3-1 (or the pseudogene TRBV3-2) to TRBJ1-2; D is unclear. Trimming took 0 bases from V and 8 from J, leaving 10 bases between them. The CDR3 covers 13 residues. Germline V lookup: CDR1 LGHDT, CDR2 YNNKEL (reference sequence). CDR3 nucleotides: TGTGCCAGCAGCCAAGATCACGGTCGGGGCTACACCTTC. It translates to CASSQDHGRGYTF.

The CDR3 coding sequence is TGTGCCAGCAGTTTAAACTCCGGCTACGAGCAGTACTTC. This sequence encodes CASSLNSGYEQYF. This chain links TRBV28 with TRBJ2-7, with unresolved D. The CDR3 sequence is 13 residues long. Germline assignment: CDR1 MDHEN and CDR2 SYDVKM. V lost 2 bases and J lost 3, with 8 bases in between.

The J gene is TRBJ2-7, the V gene TRBV7-9; D may be TRBD1 (6 bases). The CDR3 has 13 amino acids. CDR1 and CDR2 (germline): SEHNR, FQNEAQ (reference sequence). With 5 bases removed from V and 7 bases from J, the gap between germline ends came to 15 bases. The CDR3 nucleotides read TGTGCCAGCAGCCAGGGGATCCTAGGGGAGCAGTACTTC. It specifies CASSQGILGEQYF.

The chain uses TRBV3-1 (or the pseudogene TRBV3-2) and TRBJ1-4; D gene uncertain. The CDR3 is made up of 15 amino acids. Trimming took off 2 bases at V and 0 bases at J, with 7 bases between the two ends. Germline CDR1 is LGHDT and CDR2 is YNNKEL (reference sequence). The CDR3 here is CASSQRVATNEKLFF. The CDR3 region has the DNA TGTGCCAGCAGCCAAAGGGTTGCAACTAATGAAAAACTGTTTTTT.

The V gene is TRBV11-1, the J gene TRBJ2-7, with 8 positions matching TRBD2. The germline V gene encodes CDR1 SGHAT and CDR2 FQDESV (reference sequence). V dropped 0 bases and J dropped 4; count of bases not matched to a gene: 5. There are 15 residues in the CDR3. For the CDR3, the DNA is TGTGCCAGCAGCTTAGCGCCGGGAGGGCCTTACGAGCAGTACTTC. Protein product: CASSLAPGGPYEQYF.

This sequence joins TRBV7-9 and TRBJ2-2; D is uncertain. Trimming removed 8 bases from V and 2 bases from J, with 15 bases in between. CDR1 is SEHNR, CDR2 FQNEAQ, per germline (reference sequence). This CDR3 is built from 15 residues. CDR3 sequence: CASFYKGRNTGELFF. In nucleotides, the CDR3 is TGTGCCAGCTTTTACAAGGGCCGAAACACCGGGGAGCTGTTTTTT.

The chain recombines TRBV5-6 with TRBJ2-7; 9 nucleotides agree with TRBD1. Looked up from germline, CDR1 is SGHDT and CDR2 is YYEEEE. V was clipped by 4 bases and J by 6 bases; unmatched bases: 11. The CDR3 has 15 amino acids. CDR3 bases: TGTGCCAGCAGCCTTGAGGGACAGGGTAATGTCGAGCAGTACTTC. Protein: CASSLEGQGNVEQYF. Combining the CDR3 with reference TRBV5-6 and TRBJ2-7 gives the whole variable domain DAGVTQSPTHLIKTRGQQVTLRCSPKSGHDTVSWYQQALGQGPQFIFQYYEEEERQRGNFPDRFSGHQFPNYSSELNVNALLLGDSALYLCASSLEGQGNVEQYFGPGTRLTVT.

The V and J genes are TRBV4-1 and TRBJ1-1, with 8 bases fitting TRBD1. V shed 4 bases, J shed 4 bases, and the junction held 8 bases outside the gene matches. The germline gives CDR1 MGHRA, CDR2 YSYEKL. The CDR3 has 15 amino acids. The CDR3 region has the DNA TGCGCCAGCAGCCGAGCCGGACAGGGACCCACTGAAGCTTTCTTT. Translating gives CASSRAGQGPTEAFF.

V is TRBV4-1 and J is TRBJ2-3; 7 nucleotides line up with TRBD2. V lost 1 base, J lost 3 bases, and 4 bases stayed unmatched. CDR1 MGHRA and CDR2 YSYEKL come from the germline V gene. The CDR3 has 15 amino acids. The chain's CDR3 is CASSQGLAATDTQYF. For the CDR3, the DNA is TGCGCCAGCAGCCAAGGCCTAGCGGCGACAGATACGCAGTATTTT.

The chain is built from TRBV7-3 and TRBJ2-3, with a weak D call TRBD1 (6 bases). This CDR3 is built from 14 residues. CDR1 and CDR2 (germline): SGHTA, FQGTGA. Trimming left V 5 bases short and J 4 bases short, with 13 bases between. CDR3 sequence reads: CASSVYQGSDTQYF. The CDR3 DNA is TGTGCCAGCAGCGTATACCAGGGGTCAGATACGCAGTATTTT.